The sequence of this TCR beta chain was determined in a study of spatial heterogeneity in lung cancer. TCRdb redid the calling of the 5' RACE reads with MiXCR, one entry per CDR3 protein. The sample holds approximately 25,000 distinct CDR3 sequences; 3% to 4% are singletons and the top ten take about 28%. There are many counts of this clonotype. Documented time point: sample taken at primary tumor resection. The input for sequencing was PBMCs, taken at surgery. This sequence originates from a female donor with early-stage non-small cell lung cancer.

For the CDR3, the DNA is TGCAGCCTCCGGGACAGCGGCTACAATGAGCAGTTCTTC. Its protein is CSLRDSGYNEQFF. The rearrangement uses TRBV29-1 and TRBJ2-1; TRBD1 matches at 7 bases. J gave up 3 bases and V 8 bases, and 7 bases lay outside the gene matches. Germline V gene sequence: CDR1 SQVTM, CDR2 ANQGSEA. This CDR3 region has 13 residues.